A selection of T cell receptor beta chains follows, all from one sample in a study of cytomegalovirus exposure and HLA in healthy donors. TCRdb's table, derived via immunoSEQ multiplex PCR, lists solely in-frame clones and lacks some. This table has about 140,000 clones, around 79% appearing once. Sequences were obtained from PBMCs. The source is a male donor in good health and CMV-seronegative. Each CDR3 is given without its conserved first and last residue. Fields, in order: V gene, D gene, J gene, CDR3 protein. D genes are given only for firm matches.

TRBV7-9	-	TRBJ2-3	ASSAKRTFGTDTQY
TRBV7-2	-	TRBJ2-1	ASSFSLARANEQF
TRBV5-8	-	TRBJ2-5	ASSGGGEQETQY
TRBV27	-	TRBJ1-5	ASTAQGVEQPQH
TRBV5-1	-	TRBJ1-1	ASSLGAGNTEAF
TRBV5-1	-	TRBJ2-7	ASSQGGRTTYEQY
TRBV7-9	-	TRBJ1-1	ASSAPRAEAF
TRBV5-5	TRBD1	TRBJ1-1	ASSFNYDRVARRTEAF
TRBV10-3	-	TRBJ1-1	AISDIGPSNAF
TRBV6-5	TRBD1	TRBJ2-7	ASRITRGTPYEQY
TRBV6-5	-	-	ASSYGLSYEQY
TRBV6-6	TRBD1	TRBJ2-4	ASSYGQGWDIQY
TRBV30	-	TRBJ1-5	AWSAVAGRNQPQH
TRBV13	-	TRBJ1-6	ASSPRGDYNSPLH
TRBV14	TRBD1	TRBJ1-2	ASSASGTASGYT
TRBV4-3	TRBD1	TRBJ2-1	ASSQDVQGAYNEQF
TRBV4-1	TRBD2	TRBJ2-7	ASSQVGGLAVAYEQY
TRBV9	TRBD2	TRBJ2-1	ASSATPALAGGNNEQF
TRBV6-5	-	TRBJ2-7	ASSYPGRTHEQY
TRBV6-1	-	TRBJ1-2	ASIILVGAPGGYT
TRBV7-6	TRBD1	TRBJ1-3	ASSYSGTEGNTIY
TRBV7-9	TRBD2	TRBJ2-7	ASSFLAGGLEQY
TRBV11-3	TRBD1	TRBJ1-3	ASSSGQGFSGNTIY
TRBV7-9	TRBD2	TRBJ2-5	ASSLGTSGGAQETQY
TRBV10-1	TRBD1	TRBJ2-7	ASSESTGNPYEQY
TRBV14	TRBD1	TRBJ1-2	ASSQDWDRGFVDGYT
TRBV5-1	-	TRBJ2-7	ASSFAGPVGRYEQY
TRBV19	-	TRBJ1-5	ASTQGLSQPQH
TRBV12-5	TRBD1	TRBJ2-7	ASRTGTGGSNEQY
TRBV7-9	TRBD2	TRBJ2-7	ASSWRVGEGGEQY
TRBV10-3	-	TRBJ1-5	AISGGDQPQH
TRBV7-9	-	-	ASSFDRPEQY
TRBV6-1	-	TRBJ1-1	ASRERAITEAF
TRBV27	-	TRBJ2-7	ASSLTDSSSYEQY
TRBV6-6	TRBD1	TRBJ1-2	ASSYDGTGFYGYT
TRBV4-3	TRBD1	TRBJ2-3	ASSQDATGEYSTDTQY
TRBV10-3	TRBD1	TRBJ2-7	AIRDRVSGEQY
TRBV30	-	TRBJ2-1	AWNEAYNEQF
TRBV19	-	TRBJ1-5	ASCPNSNQPQH
TRBV15	-	TRBJ2-6	ATSSVRGAFGGPGANVLT